This T cell receptor (beta chain) was sequenced for a study of blood T cell repertoires in COVID-19. The wider study: From T cells, B-cell-depleted T cells, or PBMCs came the material, which was cDNA or gDNA.

Germline values: CDR1 SGHNT, CDR2 YENEEA. V gave up 5 bases and J gave up 0 bases; unmatched junction bases: 11. The CDR3 runs 17 residues. Seattle's cohort entered during active infection and was followed longitudinally. The assay was immunoSEQ multiplex PCR, and TCRdb's table has in-frame clones only and misses some. The sample includes around 430,000 clones, approximately 89% of them seen just once. The specimen sequenced was peripheral blood. The sequence was obtained from a woman between 50 and 59 years old with COVID-19, enrolled during active disease. The V and J genes are TRBV11-3 and TRBJ2-3; 7 bases match TRBD2. In DNA, the CDR3 is TGTGCCAGCAGCCTGGGGGGAGGGGCCGGTAGCACAGATACGCAGTATTTT. Translating it yields CASSLGGGAGSTDTQYF.